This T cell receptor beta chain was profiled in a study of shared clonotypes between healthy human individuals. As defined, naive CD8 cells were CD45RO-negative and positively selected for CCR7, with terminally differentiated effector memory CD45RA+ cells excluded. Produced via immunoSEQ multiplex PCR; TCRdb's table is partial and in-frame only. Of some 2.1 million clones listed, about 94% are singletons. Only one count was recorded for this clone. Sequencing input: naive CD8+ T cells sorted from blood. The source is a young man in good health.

CDR3 DNA: TGTGCCAGCAGCCCTATTCCAAACACCATATATTTT. Residues: CASSPIPNTIYF. The J gene is TRBJ1-3, the V gene TRBV28; D remains ambiguous. The CDR3 contains 12 residues. Trimming stripped 6 bases from V and 6 bases from J, with 9 bases between. CDR1 and CDR2 from the germline V gene are MDHEN and SYDVKM.